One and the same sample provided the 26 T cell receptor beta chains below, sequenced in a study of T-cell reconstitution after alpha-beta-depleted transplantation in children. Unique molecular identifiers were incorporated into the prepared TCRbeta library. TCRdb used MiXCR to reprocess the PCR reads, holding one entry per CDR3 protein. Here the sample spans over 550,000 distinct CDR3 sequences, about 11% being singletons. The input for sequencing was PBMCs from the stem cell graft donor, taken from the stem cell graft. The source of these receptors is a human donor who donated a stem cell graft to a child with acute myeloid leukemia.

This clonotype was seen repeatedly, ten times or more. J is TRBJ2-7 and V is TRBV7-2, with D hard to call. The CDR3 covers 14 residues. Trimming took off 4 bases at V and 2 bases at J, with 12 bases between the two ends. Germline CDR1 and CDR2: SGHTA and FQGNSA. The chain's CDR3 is CASSWDMGPYEQYF. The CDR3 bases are TGTGCCAGCAGCTGGGATATGGGTCCCTACGAGCAGTACTTC. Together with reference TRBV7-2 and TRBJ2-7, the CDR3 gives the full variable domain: GAGVSQSPSNKVTEKGKDVELRCDPISGHTALYWYRQSLGQGLEFLIYFQGNSAPDKSGLPSDRFSAERTGGSVSTLTIQRTQQEDSAVYLCASSWDMGPYEQYFGPGTRLTVT.

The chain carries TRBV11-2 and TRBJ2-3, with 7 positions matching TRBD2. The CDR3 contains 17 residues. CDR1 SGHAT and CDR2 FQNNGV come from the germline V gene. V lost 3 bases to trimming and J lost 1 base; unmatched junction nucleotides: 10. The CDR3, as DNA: TGTGCCAGCAGCTTGGGGATAGCGGGTCCCGGCACAGATACGCAGTATTTT. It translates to CASSLGIAGPGTDTQYF.

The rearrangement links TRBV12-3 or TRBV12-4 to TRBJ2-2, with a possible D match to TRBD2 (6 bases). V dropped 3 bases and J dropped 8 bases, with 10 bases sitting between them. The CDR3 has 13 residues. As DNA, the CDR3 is TGTGCCAGCAGTTTCTGGAGGGAAGGGGAGCTGTTTTTT. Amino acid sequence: CASSFWREGELFF.

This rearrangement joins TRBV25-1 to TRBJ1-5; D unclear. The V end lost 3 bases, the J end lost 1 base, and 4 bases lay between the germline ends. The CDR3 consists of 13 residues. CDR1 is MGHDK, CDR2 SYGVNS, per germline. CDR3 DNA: TGTGCCAGCAGTGATTGGAGCAATCAGCCCCAGCATTTT. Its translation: CASSDWSNQPQHF.

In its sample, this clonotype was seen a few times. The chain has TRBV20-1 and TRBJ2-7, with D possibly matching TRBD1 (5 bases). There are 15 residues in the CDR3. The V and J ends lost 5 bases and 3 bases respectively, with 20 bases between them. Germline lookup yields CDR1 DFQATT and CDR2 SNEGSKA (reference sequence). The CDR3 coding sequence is TGCAGTGCTTTGGTTAGACAGCCGATGATCTACGAGCAGTACTTC. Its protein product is CSALVRQPMIYEQYF.

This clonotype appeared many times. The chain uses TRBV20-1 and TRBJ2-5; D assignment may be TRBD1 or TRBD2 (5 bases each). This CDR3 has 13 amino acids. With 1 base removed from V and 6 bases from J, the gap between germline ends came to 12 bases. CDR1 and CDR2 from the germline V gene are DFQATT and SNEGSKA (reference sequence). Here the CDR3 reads CSARVPGSQTQYF. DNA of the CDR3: TGCAGTGCTAGAGTGCCAGGGAGCCAGACCCAGTACTTC.

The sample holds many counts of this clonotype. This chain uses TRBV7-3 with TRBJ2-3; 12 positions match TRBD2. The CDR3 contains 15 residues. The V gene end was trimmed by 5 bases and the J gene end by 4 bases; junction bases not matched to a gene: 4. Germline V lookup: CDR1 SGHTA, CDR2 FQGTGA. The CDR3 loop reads CASSQTSGSADTQYF. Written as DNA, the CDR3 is TGTGCCAGCAGCCAGACTAGCGGGAGTGCAGATACGCAGTATTTT.

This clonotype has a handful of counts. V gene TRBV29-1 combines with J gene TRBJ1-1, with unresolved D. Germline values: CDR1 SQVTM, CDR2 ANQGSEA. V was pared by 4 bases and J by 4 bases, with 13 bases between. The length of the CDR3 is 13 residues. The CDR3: CSVADPGSTEAFF. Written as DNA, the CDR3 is TGCAGCGTTGCTGACCCCGGTAGCACTGAAGCTTTCTTT.

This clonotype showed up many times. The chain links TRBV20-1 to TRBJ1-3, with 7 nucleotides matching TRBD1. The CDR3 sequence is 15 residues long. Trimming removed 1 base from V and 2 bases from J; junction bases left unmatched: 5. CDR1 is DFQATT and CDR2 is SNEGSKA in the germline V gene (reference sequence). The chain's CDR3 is CSARAVTGAGNTIYF. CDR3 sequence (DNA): TGCAGTGCTAGAGCGGTCACAGGGGCTGGAAACACCATATATTTT.

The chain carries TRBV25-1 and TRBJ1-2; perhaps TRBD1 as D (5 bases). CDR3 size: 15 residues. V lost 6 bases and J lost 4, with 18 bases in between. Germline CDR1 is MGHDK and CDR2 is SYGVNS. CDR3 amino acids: CASSHPGTESYGYTF. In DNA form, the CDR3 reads TGTGCCAGCAGCCATCCCGGGACGGAAAGCTATGGCTACACCTTC.

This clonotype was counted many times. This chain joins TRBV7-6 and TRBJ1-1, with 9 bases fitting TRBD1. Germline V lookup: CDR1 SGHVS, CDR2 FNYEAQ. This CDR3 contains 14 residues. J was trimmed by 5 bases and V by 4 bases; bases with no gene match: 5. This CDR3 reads CASSSRQGGTEAFF. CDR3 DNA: TGTGCCAGCAGCTCCCGACAGGGGGGGACTGAAGCTTTCTTT.

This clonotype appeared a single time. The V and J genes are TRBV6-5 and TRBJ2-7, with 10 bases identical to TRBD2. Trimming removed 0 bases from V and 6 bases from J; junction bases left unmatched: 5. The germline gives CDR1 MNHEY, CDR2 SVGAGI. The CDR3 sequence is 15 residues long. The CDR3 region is CASSYSGLAETEQYF. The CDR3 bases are TGTGCCAGCAGTTACTCCGGACTAGCGGAAACCGAGCAGTACTTC.

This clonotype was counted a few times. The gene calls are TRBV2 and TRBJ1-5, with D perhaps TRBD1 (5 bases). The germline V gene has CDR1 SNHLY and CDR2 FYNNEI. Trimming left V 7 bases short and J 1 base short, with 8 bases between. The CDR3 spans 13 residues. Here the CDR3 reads CASTGDSNQPQHF. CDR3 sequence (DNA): TGTGCCAGCACCGGGGACAGCAATCAGCCCCAGCATTTT.

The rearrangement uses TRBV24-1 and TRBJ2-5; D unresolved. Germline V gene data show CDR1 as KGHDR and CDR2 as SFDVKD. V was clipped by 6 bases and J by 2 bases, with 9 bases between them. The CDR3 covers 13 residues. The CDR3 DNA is TGTGCCACCAGTTCTGAGAGGCAAGAGACCCAGTACTTC. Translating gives CATSSERQETQYF.

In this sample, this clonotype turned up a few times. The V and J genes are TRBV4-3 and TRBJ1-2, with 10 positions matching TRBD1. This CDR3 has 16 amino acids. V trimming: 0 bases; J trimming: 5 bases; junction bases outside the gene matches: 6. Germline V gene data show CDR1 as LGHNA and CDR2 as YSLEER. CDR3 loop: CASSQDFDRGRYGYTF. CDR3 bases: TGCGCCAGCAGCCAAGACTTTGACAGGGGGCGATATGGCTACACCTTC.

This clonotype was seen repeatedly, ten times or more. CDR3 sequence: CSARALTGGANEQFF. The CDR3 nucleotides read TGCAGTGCTAGAGCTCTAACGGGAGGGGCCAATGAGCAGTTCTTC. V gene TRBV20-1 combines with J gene TRBJ2-1; the match to TRBD2 covers 8 bases. The CDR3 spans 15 residues. Germline-derived CDR1 and CDR2 are DFQATT and SNEGSKA (reference sequence). After removal of 1 base from V and 6 bases from J, the junction contained 8 bases not matched to a gene.

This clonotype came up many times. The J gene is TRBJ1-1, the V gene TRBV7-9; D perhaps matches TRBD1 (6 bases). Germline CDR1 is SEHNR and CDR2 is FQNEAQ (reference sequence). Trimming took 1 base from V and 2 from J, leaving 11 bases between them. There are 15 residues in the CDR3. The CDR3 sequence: CASSLVLQGNTEAFF. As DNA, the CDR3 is TGTGCCAGCAGCTTAGTCCTACAGGGAAACACTGAAGCTTTCTTT.

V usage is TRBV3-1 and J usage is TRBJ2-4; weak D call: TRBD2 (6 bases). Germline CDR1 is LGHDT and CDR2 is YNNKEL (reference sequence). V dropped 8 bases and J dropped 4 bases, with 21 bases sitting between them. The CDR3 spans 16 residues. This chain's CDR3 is CASCKQVRREKNIQYF. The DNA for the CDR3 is TGTGCCAGCTGCAAACAGGTTCGGAGGGAGAAAAACATTCAGTACTTC.

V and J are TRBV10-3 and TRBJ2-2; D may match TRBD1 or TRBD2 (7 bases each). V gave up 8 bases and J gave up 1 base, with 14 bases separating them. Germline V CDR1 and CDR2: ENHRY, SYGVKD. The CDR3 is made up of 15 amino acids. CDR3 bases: TGTGCCATCCAGGGGGGGACGAAGAACACCGGGGAGCTGTTTTTT. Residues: CAIQGGTKNTGELFF.

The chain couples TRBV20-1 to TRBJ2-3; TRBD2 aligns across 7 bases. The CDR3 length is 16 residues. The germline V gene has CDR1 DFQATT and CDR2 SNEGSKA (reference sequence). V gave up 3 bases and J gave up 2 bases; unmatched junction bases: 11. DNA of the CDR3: TGCAGTGCTAGGGGCCTGGGAGGGATCGACACAGATACGCAGTATTTT. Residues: CSARGLGGIDTDTQYF.

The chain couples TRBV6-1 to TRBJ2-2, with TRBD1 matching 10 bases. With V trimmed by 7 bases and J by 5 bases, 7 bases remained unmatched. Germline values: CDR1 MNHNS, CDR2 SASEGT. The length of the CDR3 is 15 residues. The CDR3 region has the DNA TGTGCCAGCACCAATGACAGGGGGCGGACCGGGGAGCTGTTTTTT. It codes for CASTNDRGRTGELFF.

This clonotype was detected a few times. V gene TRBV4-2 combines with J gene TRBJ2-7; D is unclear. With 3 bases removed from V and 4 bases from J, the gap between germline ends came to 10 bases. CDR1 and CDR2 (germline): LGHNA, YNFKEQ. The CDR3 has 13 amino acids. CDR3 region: CASSQGERYEQYF. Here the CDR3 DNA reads TGTGCCAGCAGCCAGGGCGAACGGTACGAGCAGTACTTC.

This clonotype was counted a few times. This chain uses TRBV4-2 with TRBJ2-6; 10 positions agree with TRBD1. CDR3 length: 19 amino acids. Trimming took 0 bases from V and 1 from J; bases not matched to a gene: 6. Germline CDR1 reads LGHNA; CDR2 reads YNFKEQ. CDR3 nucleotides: TGTGCCAGCAGCCAAGATCCGGGACAGGGGACGTCTGGGGCCAACGTCCTGACTTTC. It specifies CASSQDPGQGTSGANVLTF.

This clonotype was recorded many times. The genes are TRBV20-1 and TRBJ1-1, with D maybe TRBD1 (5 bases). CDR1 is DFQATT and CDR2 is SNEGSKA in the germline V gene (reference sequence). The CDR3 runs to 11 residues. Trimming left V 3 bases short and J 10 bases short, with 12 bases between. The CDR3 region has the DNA TGCAGTGCTAGCAGGGAGGCTGGAGCTTTCTTT. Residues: CSASREAGAFF.

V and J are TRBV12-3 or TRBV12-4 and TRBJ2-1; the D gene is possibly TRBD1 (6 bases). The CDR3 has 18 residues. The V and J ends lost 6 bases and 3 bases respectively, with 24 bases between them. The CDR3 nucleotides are TGTGCCAGCAGACGACAGGCTCCCGGGACATACAACTACAATGAGCAGTTCTTC. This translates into CASRRQAPGTYNYNEQFF.

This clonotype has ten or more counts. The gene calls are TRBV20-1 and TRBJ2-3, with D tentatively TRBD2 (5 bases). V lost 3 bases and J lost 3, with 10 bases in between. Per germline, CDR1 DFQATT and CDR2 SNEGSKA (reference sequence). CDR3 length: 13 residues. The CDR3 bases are TGCAGTGCTAGGGCTCGAGGGACAGATACGCAGTATTTT. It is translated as CSARARGTDTQYF.